This entry lists 26 T cell receptor beta chains sequenced from one sample in a study of patients and donors after allogeneic stem cell transplantation. MiXCR was run by TCRdb on the RT-PCR reads, yielding one entry per CDR3 protein. The sample contains approximately 410,000 distinct CDR3 sequences, approximately 16% of which appear only once. The source material was blood, either unsorted or a sorted T cell fraction (not recorded which). All receptors come from a human donor who was either an allogeneic HSCT recipient or a stem cell or donor lymphocyte infusion donor (not recorded which). It is not recorded whose cells these are; they may come from a transplant donor.

At least ten counts were recorded for this clonotype. The V and J genes are TRBV30 and TRBJ2-5; possible D gene TRBD2, 5 bases. This CDR3 has 13 amino acids. The V and J ends lost 3 bases and 5 bases respectively, with 13 bases between them. Germline CDR1 and CDR2: GTSNPN and SVGIG (reference sequence). DNA of the CDR3: TGTGCCTGGAGCAAAGAGAGGGAGGAGACCCAGTACTTC. Protein: CAWSKEREETQYF.

This chain uses TRBV3-1 with TRBJ2-3; tentative D call: TRBD2 (6 bases). Germline CDR1 reads LGHDT; CDR2 reads YNNKEL (reference sequence). The CDR3 has 16 amino acids. V lost 4 bases and J lost 2, with 16 bases in between. CDR3 bases: TGTGCCAGCAGCCCCTTAATGGCGGGGTCCACAGATACGCAGTATTTT. This codes for CASSPLMAGSTDTQYF.

This clonotype was recorded at least ten times. V is TRBV5-1 and J is TRBJ2-7; possible D gene TRBD1, 6 bases. The CDR3 length is 15 residues. The V end was cut by 4 bases, the J end by 1 base, with 15 bases between. The V gene's germline CDR1 is SGHRS and CDR2 YFSETQ. CDR3 region: CASSNQDRTSYEQYF. The CDR3 DNA sequence: TGCGCCAGCAGCAACCAAGACAGGACGTCCTACGAGCAGTACTTC.

The J gene is TRBJ1-4, the V gene TRBV7-9; D remains ambiguous. The CDR3 covers 15 residues. CDR1 and CDR2 from the germline V gene are SEHNR and FQNEAQ (reference sequence). V lost 8 bases, J lost 3 bases, and 16 bases lay in between. The CDR3 nucleotides read TGTGCCAGCTCTCAAGGCGGCCGTGCTAATGAAAAACTGTTTTTT. Residues: CASSQGGRANEKLFF.

CDR3 DNA sequence: TGTGCCAGCAGTTACCCAGGACCGTTGAAGTCTGGCTACACCTTC. Translation gives CASSYPGPLKSGYTF. The chain carries TRBV12-3 or TRBV12-4 and TRBJ1-2, with unresolved D. The CDR3 extends over 15 amino acids. The V and J ends lost 4 bases and 7 bases respectively, with 19 bases between them.

The chain is built from TRBV18 and TRBJ1-1; possible D gene TRBD1, 6 bases. The CDR3 consists of 16 residues. The ends were cut back, 4 bases at V and 2 bases at J, with 17 bases in the middle. Germline CDR1 reads KGHSH; CDR2 reads LQKENI. As DNA, the CDR3 is TGTGCCAGCTCACTGTACCGGACAGCACTTAACACTGAAGCTTTCTTT. The encoded protein is CASSLYRTALNTEAFF.

The V and J genes are TRBV7-3 and TRBJ2-1, with D perhaps assigned TRBD1 or TRBD2 (6 bases each). Germline V gives CDR1 SGHTA, CDR2 FQGTGA. The CDR3 is 15 residues long. V lost 1 base to trimming and J lost 7 bases, with 14 bases between them. This CDR3 is CASSLKGGGVNEQFF. Written as DNA, the CDR3 is TGTGCCAGCAGCTTAAAAGGGGGAGGCGTGAATGAGCAGTTCTTC.

J is TRBJ2-7 and V is TRBV4-3, with a possible D match to TRBD2 (5 bases). CDR1 LGHNA and CDR2 YSLEER come from the germline V gene. The length of the CDR3 is 16 residues. Trimming stripped 1 base from V and 1 base from J, with 14 bases between. The CDR3 DNA reads as TGCGCCAGCAGCCAAGCCACCCTACCGGGGTCCTACGAGCAGTACTTC. Its protein is CASSQATLPGSYEQYF.

Comment on this clonotype: Mismatch with germline at one junction end may stem from a read error. The chain joins TRBV3-1 to TRBJ2-2; 8 positions match TRBD2. This CDR3 is built from 16 residues. Per the germline V gene, CDR1 is LGHDT and CDR2 is YNNKEL (reference sequence). CDR3 sequence (DNA): TGTGCCAGCATCCAATCGGCGGGAGGGAACACCGGGGAGCTGTTTTTT. It codes for CASIQSAGGNTGELFF.

The CDR3 DNA follows: TGTGCCAGCAGCTCCCGACAGGGGGCCAACAATCAGCCCCAGCATTTT. This encodes CASSSRQGANNQPQHF. The chain employs TRBV7-9 and TRBJ1-5; 10 nucleotides align to TRBD1. After removal of 4 bases from V and 3 bases from J, the junction contained 6 bases not matched to a gene. This CDR3 region has 16 residues. CDR1 SEHNR and CDR2 FQNEAQ come from the germline V gene (reference sequence).

This clonotype was detected a few times. The chain couples TRBV9 to TRBJ2-3; perhaps TRBD2 as D (5 bases). The V gene's germline CDR1 is SGDLS and CDR2 YYNGEE. CDR3 size: 13 residues. The germline V and J ends were trimmed by 3 bases and 6 bases, with 11 bases remaining between them. The CDR3 here is CASSGDEGDTQYF. CDR3 nucleotide sequence: TGTGCCAGCAGCGGCGACGAGGGTGATACGCAGTATTTT.

The V gene is TRBV6-6, the J gene TRBJ1-5; D gene unclear. This CDR3 is 12 amino acids long. Trimming cost V 0 bases and J 9 bases, with 6 bases left between them. The V gene's germline CDR1 is MNHNY and CDR2 SVGAGI (reference sequence). The CDR3 nucleotides read TGTGCCAGCAGTTACTCGAGAGGGCCCCAGCATTTT. Protein sequence: CASSYSRGPQHF.

The chain combines TRBV20-1 with TRBJ2-5; possibly TRBD1 for D (6 bases). CDR3 length equals 14 residues. V gave up 6 bases and J gave up 6 bases, with 20 bases separating them. Germline V lookup: CDR1 DFQATT, CDR2 SNEGSKA (reference sequence). The CDR3 region has the DNA TGCAGTGCGGTGGGGCAGGGGAGTGGGAAGACCCAGTACTTC. Amino acids: CSAVGQGSGKTQYF.

This chain uses TRBV6-1 with TRBJ1-1; D not certain. Trimming took off 6 bases at V and 2 bases at J, with 10 bases between the two ends. From germline, CDR1 is MNHNS and CDR2 SASEGT. CDR3 length equals 13 residues. This chain's CDR3 is CASSRIFNTEAFF. The CDR3 region has the DNA TGTGCCAGCAGCCGCATCTTTAACACTGAAGCTTTCTTT.

Details on this clonotype: Relative to the germline gene, one junction end is altered; a read error may explain this. The chain combines TRBV7-9 with TRBJ2-5, with a weak D call TRBD2 (5 bases). The CDR3 extends over 14 amino acids. CDR1 and CDR2 (germline): SEHNR, FQNEAQ (reference sequence). CDR3 sequence: CASSLTSNEEGYCF. For the CDR3, the DNA is TGTGCCAGCAGCCTAACGTCGAACGAAGAGGGTTACTGTTTC.

This clonotype was recorded a few times. The rearrangement uses TRBV12-3 or TRBV12-4 and TRBJ2-1; 8 positions agree with TRBD2. The CDR3 consists of 15 residues. V lost 3 bases and J lost 3; bases outside the gene matches: 4. As DNA, the CDR3 is TGTGCCAGCAGTTTGGGCGGGAGGTTCTACAATGAGCAGTTCTTC. This encodes CASSLGGRFYNEQFF.

V gene TRBV5-6 combines with J gene TRBJ2-7; 7 nucleotides match TRBD1. The germline V gene encodes CDR1 SGHDT and CDR2 YYEEEE. V shed 1 base and J 0 bases; nucleotides not matched to a gene: 10. The CDR3 sequence is 17 residues long. The CDR3 DNA follows: TGTGCCAGCAGCTTGCGGCCAGACAGGGCCTCCTCCTACGAGCAGTACTTC. This codes for CASSLRPDRASSYEQYF.

CDR3 in amino acids: CASSPRRREPYEQYF. DNA for the CDR3: TGTGCCAGCAGCCCCCGGCGTAGGGAACCCTACGAGCAGTACTTC. The rearrangement uses TRBV7-2 and TRBJ2-7; no firm D call. This CDR3 is 15 amino acids long. Deletions cut 5 bases from V and 2 bases from J, with 16 bases between. The V gene's germline CDR1 is SGHTA and CDR2 FQGNSA.

CDR3 DNA sequence: TGCAGTGCAGTTCCTAGCGGGAGGTACGAGCAGTACTTC. This sequence encodes CSAVPSGRYEQYF. The genes are TRBV20-1 and TRBJ2-7; TRBD2 agrees at 11 bases. The CDR3 is made up of 13 amino acids. Trimming took 6 bases from V and 4 from J; bases not matched to a gene: 5. CDR1 is DFQATT, CDR2 SNEGSKA, per germline (reference sequence).

This chain uses TRBV20-1 with TRBJ2-7; D unclear. Germline loops: CDR1 DFQATT, CDR2 SNEGSKA (reference sequence). V was cut by 3 bases and J by 0 bases, with 6 bases left in between. The CDR3 runs 12 residues. CDR3 loop: CSASSDSYEQYF. CDR3 nucleotides: TGCAGTGCTAGCTCAGACTCCTACGAGCAGTACTTC.

This clonotype occurred a few times. V gene TRBV29-1 combines with J gene TRBJ1-2, with D possibly being TRBD1 (6 bases). CDR3 length: 11 amino acids. Trimming removed 3 bases from V and 7 bases from J, with 9 bases in between. Germline CDR1 reads SQVTM; CDR2 reads ANQGSEA. CDR3 loop: CSVDRGGGYTF. DNA of the CDR3: TGCAGCGTTGACAGGGGAGGTGGCTACACCTTC.

This clonotype was observed a few times. The chain links TRBV12-3 or TRBV12-4 to TRBJ2-6; D is ambiguous. This CDR3 is built from 16 residues. As DNA, the CDR3 is TGTGCTCAAGGGCCACACTCCTCGGCTGGGGCCAACGTCCTGACTTTC. It translates to CAQGPHSSAGANVLTF.

The CDR3: CASSQFSEALNTEAFF. The DNA of the CDR3 is TGTGCCAGCTCACAGTTTAGCGAGGCCTTGAACACTGAAGCTTTCTTT. The rearrangement uses TRBV18 and TRBJ1-1; no clear D gene. Germline V gives CDR1 KGHSH, CDR2 LQKENI. The CDR3 consists of 16 residues. The ends were cut back, 4 bases at V and 0 bases at J, with 15 bases in the middle.

This clonotype has at least ten counts. The chain uses TRBV7-2 and TRBJ1-4; D not certain. V was cut by 2 bases and J by 7 bases, with 5 bases left in between. CDR1 SGHTA and CDR2 FQGNSA come from the germline V gene. The CDR3 loop spans 12 amino acids. In nucleotides, the CDR3 is TGTGCCAGCAGCTTATTGGGTGAAAAACTGTTTTTT. Its protein product is CASSLLGEKLFF. The whole variable domain, filled in from reference TRBV7-2 and TRBJ1-4, reads GAGVSQSPSNKVTEKGKDVELRCDPISGHTALYWYRQSLGQGLEFLIYFQGNSAPDKSGLPSDRFSAERTGGSVSTLTIQRTQQEDSAVYLCASSLLGEKLFFGSGTQLSVL.

A single count supports this clonotype. This rearrangement joins TRBV18 to TRBJ2-7; possibly TRBD1 for D (5 bases). CDR1 KGHSH and CDR2 LQKENI come from the germline V gene. The CDR3 totals 14 residues. The V end was cut by 4 bases, the J end by 2 bases, with 12 bases between. CDR3 amino acids: CASSQGAGTYEQYF. DNA of the CDR3: TGTGCCAGCTCACAAGGGGCCGGTACCTACGAGCAGTACTTC.

The chain uses TRBV2 and TRBJ2-1; D may be TRBD2 (5 bases). V was pared by 3 bases and J by 7 bases, with 22 bases between. The V gene's germline CDR1 is SNHLY and CDR2 FYNNEI. This CDR3 has 17 residues. The CDR3 DNA follows: TGTGCCAGCAGTGACTTTGGTGGCGGGTTAGGCGGGAATGAGCAGTTCTTC. This encodes CASSDFGGGLGGNEQFF. The whole variable domain, filled in from reference TRBV2 and TRBJ2-1, reads EPEVTQTPSHQVTQMGQEVILRCVPISNHLYFYWYRQILGQKVEFLVSFYNNEISEKSEIFDDQFSVERPDGSNFTLKIRSTKLEDSAMYFCASSDFGGGLGGNEQFFGPGTRLTVL.